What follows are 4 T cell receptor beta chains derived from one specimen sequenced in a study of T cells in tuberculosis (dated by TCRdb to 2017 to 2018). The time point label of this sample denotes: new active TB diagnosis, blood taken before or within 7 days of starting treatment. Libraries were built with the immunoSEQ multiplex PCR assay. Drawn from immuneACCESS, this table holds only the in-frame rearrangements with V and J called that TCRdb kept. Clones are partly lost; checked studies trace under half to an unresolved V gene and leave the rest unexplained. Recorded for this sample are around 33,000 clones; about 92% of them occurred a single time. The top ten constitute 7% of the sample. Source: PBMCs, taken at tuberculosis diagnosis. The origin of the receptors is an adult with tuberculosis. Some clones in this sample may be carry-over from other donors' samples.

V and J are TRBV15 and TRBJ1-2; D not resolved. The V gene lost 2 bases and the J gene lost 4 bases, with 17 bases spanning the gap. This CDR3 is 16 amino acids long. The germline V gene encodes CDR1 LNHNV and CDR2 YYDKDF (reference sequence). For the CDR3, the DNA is TGTGCCACCAGCAGACCCTTTAGCCGACGGGGCTATGGCTACACCTTC. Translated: CATSRPFSRRGYGYTF.

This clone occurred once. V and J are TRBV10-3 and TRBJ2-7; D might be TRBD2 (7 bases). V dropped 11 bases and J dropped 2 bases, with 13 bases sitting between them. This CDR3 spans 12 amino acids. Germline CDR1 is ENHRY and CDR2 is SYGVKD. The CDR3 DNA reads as TGTGCCGGAGGGGGGGTTCCCTACGAGCAGTACTTC. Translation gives CAGGGVPYEQYF.

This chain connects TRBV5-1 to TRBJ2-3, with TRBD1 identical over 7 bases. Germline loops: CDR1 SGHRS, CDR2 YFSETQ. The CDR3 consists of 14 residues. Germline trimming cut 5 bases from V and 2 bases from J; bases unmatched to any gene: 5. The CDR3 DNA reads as TGCGCCAGCAGAACAGGGGCGCACACAGATACGCAGTATTTT. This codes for CASRTGAHTDTQYF.

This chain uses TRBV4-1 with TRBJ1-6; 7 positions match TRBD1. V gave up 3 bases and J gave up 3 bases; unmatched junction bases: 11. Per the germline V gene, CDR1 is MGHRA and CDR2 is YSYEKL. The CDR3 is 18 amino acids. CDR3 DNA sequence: TGCGCCAGCAGCCACGACAACAGGGGCCCGAACTATAATTCACCCCTCCACTTT. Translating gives CASSHDNRGPNYNSPLHF.